Sequencing of this T cell receptor (beta chain) was carried out in a study of blood T cell repertoires in COVID-19. Germline CDR1 and CDR2: SEHNR and FQNEAQ (reference sequence). The ends were cut back, 5 bases at V and 0 bases at J, with 11 bases in the middle. The CDR3 contains 15 residues. Under the authors' procedure: Estimated nucleated cell counts came from reference gene primer amplification. Here immunoSEQ multiplex PCR was the method, and the copy in TCRdb shows in-frame clones only, minus some. V and J calls and clone size are given by that table; D and trimming were obtained from the DNA. Of some 200,000 clones listed, approximately 78% are singletons.

The sequence was collected from a woman in her seventies with COVID-19, enrolled during active disease. The sequencing sample was made of peripheral blood. J is TRBJ1-5 and V is TRBV7-9; D not resolved. This chain's CDR3 is CASSPVGNSNQPQHF. CDR3 bases: TGTGCCAGCAGCCCCGTCGGGAATAGCAATCAGCCCCAGCATTTT.